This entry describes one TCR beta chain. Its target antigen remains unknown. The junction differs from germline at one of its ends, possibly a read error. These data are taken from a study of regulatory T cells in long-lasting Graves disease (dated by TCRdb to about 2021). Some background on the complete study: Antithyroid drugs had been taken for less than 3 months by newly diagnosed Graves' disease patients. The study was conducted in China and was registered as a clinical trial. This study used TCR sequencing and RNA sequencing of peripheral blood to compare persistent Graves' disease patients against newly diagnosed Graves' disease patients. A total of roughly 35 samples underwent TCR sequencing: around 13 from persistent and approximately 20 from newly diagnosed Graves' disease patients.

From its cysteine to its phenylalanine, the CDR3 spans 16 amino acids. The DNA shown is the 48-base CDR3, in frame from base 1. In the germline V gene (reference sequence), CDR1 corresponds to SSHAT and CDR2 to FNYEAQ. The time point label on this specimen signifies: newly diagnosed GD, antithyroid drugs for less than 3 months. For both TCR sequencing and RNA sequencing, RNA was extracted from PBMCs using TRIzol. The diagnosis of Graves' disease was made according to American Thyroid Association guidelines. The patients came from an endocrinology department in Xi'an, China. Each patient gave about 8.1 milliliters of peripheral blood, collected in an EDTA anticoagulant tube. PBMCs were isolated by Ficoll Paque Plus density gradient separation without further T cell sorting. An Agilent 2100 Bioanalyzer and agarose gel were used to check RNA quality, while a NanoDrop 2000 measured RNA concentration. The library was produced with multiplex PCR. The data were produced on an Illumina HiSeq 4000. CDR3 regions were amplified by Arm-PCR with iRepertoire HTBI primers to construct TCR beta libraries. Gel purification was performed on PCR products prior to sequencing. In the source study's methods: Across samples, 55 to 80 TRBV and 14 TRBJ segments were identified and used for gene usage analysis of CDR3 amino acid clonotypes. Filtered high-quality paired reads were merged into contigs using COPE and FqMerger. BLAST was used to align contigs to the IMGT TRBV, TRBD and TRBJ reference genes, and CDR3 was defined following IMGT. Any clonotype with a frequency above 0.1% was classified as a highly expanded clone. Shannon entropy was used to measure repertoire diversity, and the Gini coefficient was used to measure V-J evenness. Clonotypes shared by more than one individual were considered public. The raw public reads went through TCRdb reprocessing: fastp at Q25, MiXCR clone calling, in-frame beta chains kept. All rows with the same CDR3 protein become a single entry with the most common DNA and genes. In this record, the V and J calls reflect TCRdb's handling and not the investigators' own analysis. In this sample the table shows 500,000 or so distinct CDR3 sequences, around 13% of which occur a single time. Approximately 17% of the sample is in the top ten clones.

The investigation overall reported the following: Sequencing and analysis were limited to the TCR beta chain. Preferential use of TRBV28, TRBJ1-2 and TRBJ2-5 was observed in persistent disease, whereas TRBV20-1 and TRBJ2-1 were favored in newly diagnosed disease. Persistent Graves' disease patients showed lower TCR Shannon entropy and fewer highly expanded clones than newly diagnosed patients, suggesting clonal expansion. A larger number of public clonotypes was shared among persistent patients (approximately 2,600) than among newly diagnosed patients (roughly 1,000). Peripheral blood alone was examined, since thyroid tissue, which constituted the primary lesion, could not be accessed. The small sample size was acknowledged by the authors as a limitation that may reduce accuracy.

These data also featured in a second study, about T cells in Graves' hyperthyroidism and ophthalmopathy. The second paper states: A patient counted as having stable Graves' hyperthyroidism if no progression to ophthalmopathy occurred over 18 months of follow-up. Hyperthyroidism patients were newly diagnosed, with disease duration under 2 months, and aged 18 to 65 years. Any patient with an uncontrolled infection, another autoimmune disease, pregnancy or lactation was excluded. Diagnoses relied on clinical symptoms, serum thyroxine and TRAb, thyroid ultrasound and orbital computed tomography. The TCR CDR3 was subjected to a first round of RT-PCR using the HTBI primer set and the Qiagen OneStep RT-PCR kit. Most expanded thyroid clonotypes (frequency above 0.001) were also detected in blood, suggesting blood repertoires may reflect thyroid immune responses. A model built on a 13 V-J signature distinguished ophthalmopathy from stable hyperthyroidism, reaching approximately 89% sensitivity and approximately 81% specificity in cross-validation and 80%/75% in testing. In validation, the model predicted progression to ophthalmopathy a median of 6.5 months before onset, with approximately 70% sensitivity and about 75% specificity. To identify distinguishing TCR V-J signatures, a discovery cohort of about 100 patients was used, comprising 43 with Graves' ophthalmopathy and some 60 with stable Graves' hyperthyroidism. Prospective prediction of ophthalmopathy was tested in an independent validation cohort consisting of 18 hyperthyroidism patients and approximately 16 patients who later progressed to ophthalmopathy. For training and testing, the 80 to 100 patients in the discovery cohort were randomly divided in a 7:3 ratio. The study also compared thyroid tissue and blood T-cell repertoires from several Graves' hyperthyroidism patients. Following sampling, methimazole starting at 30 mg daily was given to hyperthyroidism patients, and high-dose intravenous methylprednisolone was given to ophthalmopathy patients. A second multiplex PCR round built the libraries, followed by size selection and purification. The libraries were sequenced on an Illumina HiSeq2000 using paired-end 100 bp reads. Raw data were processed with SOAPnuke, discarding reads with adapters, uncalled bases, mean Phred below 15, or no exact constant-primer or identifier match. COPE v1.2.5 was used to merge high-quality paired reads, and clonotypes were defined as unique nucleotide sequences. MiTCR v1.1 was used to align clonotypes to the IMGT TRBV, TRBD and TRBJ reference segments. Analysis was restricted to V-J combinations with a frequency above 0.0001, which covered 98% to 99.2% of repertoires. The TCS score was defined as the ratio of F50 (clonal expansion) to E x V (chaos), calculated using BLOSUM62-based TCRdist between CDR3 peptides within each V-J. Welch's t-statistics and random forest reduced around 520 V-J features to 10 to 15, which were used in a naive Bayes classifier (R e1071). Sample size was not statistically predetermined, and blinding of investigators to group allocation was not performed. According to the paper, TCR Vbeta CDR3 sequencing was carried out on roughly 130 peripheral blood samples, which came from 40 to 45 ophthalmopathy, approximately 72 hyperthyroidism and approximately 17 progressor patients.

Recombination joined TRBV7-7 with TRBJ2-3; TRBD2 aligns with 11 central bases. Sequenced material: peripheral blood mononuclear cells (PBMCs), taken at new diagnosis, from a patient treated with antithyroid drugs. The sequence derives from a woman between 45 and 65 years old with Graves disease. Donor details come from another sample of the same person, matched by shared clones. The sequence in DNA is TGTGCTAGCAGCTTGTTAGCGGGAGGGCCTACAGATACGCAGTATTTT. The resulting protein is CASSLLAGGPTDTQYF. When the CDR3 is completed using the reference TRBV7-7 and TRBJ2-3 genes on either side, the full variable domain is GAGVSQSPRYKVTKRGQDVTLRCDPISSHATLYWYQQALGQGPEFLTYFNYEAQPDKSGLPSDRFSAERPEGSISTLTIQRTEQRDSAMYRCASSLLAGGPTDTQYFGPGTRLTVL.